These 5 T cell receptor beta chains were all obtained from the same sample, sequenced in a study of blood T cell repertoires in COVID-19. This table comes from immunoSEQ multiplex PCR, and its TCRdb copy is limited to in-frame clones, with some not included. The data hold roughly 77,000 clones, with approximately 90% observed a single time. The sample comprised peripheral blood. The receptor source for this set is a man aged 45-60 years with active COVID-19.

The chain employs TRBV11-3 and TRBJ2-7; 10 bases agree with TRBD2. Germline CDR1 and CDR2: SGHNT and YENEEA. J lost 2 bases, V lost 3 bases, and 1 base had no gene match. The CDR3 extends over 14 amino acids. The CDR3 loop is CASSFTSGAYEQYF. The CDR3 DNA reads TGTGCCAGCAGCTTTACTAGCGGGGCCTACGAGCAGTACTTC.

This clone was counted once. The chain combines TRBV19 with TRBJ2-1; the D gene is possibly TRBD2 (6 bases). Germline V gene lookup returns CDR1 LNHDA and CDR2 SQIVND (reference sequence). The V end lost 7 bases, the J end lost 4 bases, and 14 bases lay between the germline ends. The CDR3 is 14 residues long. The DNA of the CDR3 is TGTGCCAGTACAGTTAGCGGTTCATACAATGAGCAGTTCTTC. It codes for CASTVSGSYNEQFF.

The CDR3 region has the DNA TGTGCCAGCAAGCGGGTTTCTAGCACAGATACGCAGTATTTT. Its protein is CASKRVSSTDTQYF. This rearrangement joins TRBV6-5 to TRBJ2-3, with a weak D call TRBD2 (6 bases). V dropped 7 bases and J dropped 0 bases, with 11 bases sitting between them. The CDR3 is made up of 14 amino acids. CDR1 is MNHEY and CDR2 is SVGAGI in the germline V gene.

This clone was detected only once. The CDR3 DNA reads TGCGCCAGCAGCCAAGAGGGTAGTTGGACAGGGATCAATGAGCAGTTCTTC. Translated: CASSQEGSWTGINEQFF. This rearrangement joins TRBV4-3 to TRBJ2-1, with 8 nucleotides matching TRBD1. Germline V gene lookup returns CDR1 LGHNA and CDR2 YSLEER. The CDR3 has 17 residues. V was clipped by 0 bases and J by 6 bases; unmatched bases: 10.

The chain links TRBV19 to TRBJ1-1; the D is unclear. V lost 9 bases and J 4 bases, leaving 21 bases between the germline ends. CDR3 length: 15 amino acids. Germline V gene lookup returns CDR1 LNHDA and CDR2 SQIVND (reference sequence). DNA of the CDR3: TGTGCCAGCATCGGACTCTCGCTGGTGGGCACTGAAGCTTTCTTT. This gives the protein CASIGLSLVGTEAFF.